These 21 T cell receptor beta chains share one sample of origin, sequenced in a study of cytomegalovirus exposure and HLA in healthy donors. Vbeta (60) and Jbeta (13) primers were used in the PCR. Repertoires were generated with immunoSEQ multiplex PCR, while TCRdb's copy carries only in-frame clones and drops some. The table shows some 110,000 clones, with approximately 80% occurring only once. Sequencing used PBMCs. All receptors derive from a man aged 40-50 years in good health and CMV-seronegative.

In this sample, this clone turned up once. This chain uses TRBV11-2 with TRBJ2-7; 11 nucleotides agree with TRBD2. CDR3 length equals 15 residues. After removal of 5 bases from V and 2 bases from J, the junction contained 5 bases not matched to a gene. The germline V gene has CDR1 SGHAT and CDR2 FQNNGV. CDR3 sequence (DNA): TGTGCCAGCAGCCAGACTAGCGGGGACACCTACGAGCAGTACTTC. It specifies CASSQTSGDTYEQYF. The full variable domain, rest sourced from reference TRBV11-2 and TRBJ2-7, is EAGVAQSPRYKIIEKRQSVAFWCNPISGHATLYWYQQILGQGPKLLIQFQNNGVVDDSQLPKDRFSAERLKGVDSTLKIQPAKLEDSAVYLCASSQTSGDTYEQYFGPGTRLTVT.

The chain carries TRBV7-2 and TRBJ2-7; the D gene is possibly TRBD1 (6 bases). Trimming pared 2 bases from V and 0 bases from J, leaving 8 bases between. The CDR3 is 14 amino acids. The germline CDR1 and CDR2 sequences are SGHTA and FQGNSA. CDR3 sequence: CASSLSDSSYEQYF. Written as DNA, the CDR3 is TGTGCCAGCAGCTTATCGGACAGCTCCTACGAGCAGTACTTC.

The chain carries TRBV30 and TRBJ2-7, with D perhaps matching TRBD2 (5 bases). The germline V and J ends were trimmed by 3 bases and 3 bases, with 12 bases remaining between them. This CDR3 is built from 13 residues. Germline V CDR1 and CDR2: GTSNPN, SVGIG (reference sequence). The CDR3 protein is CAWSEGAVYEQYF. CDR3 DNA: TGTGCCTGGAGCGAGGGTGCGGTCTACGAGCAGTACTTC.

The chain uses TRBV6-6 and TRBJ1-5; TRBD1 might be the D (6 bases). CDR3 length: 15 amino acids. V was shortened by 2 bases and J by 6 bases, with 14 bases between the two germline ends. Germline-derived CDR1 and CDR2 are MNHNY and SVGAGI (reference sequence). The DNA of the CDR3 is TGTGCCAGCAGTTACCCACAGGGCCCGAGTCAGCCCCAGCATTTT. Translating it yields CASSYPQGPSQPQHF.

V is TRBV19 and J is TRBJ2-1; D is ambiguous. From germline, CDR1 is LNHDA and CDR2 SQIVND (reference sequence). This CDR3 is built from 14 residues. Trimming stripped 5 bases from V and 7 bases from J, with 15 bases between. In DNA form, the CDR3 reads TGTGCCAGTAGTGGGTGGAGCCCTGGAAATGAGCAGTTCTTC. This codes for CASSGWSPGNEQFF.

This chain connects TRBV11-2 to TRBJ2-1; D is perhaps TRBD2 (6 bases). CDR1 is SGHAT and CDR2 is FQNNGV in the germline V gene. Trimming removed 6 bases from V and 0 bases from J, with 18 bases in between. CDR3 size: 17 residues. The CDR3 protein is CASRFSGAASSYNEQFF. The CDR3 DNA reads TGTGCCAGCAGGTTTAGCGGTGCGGCAAGCTCCTACAATGAGCAGTTCTTC.

This clone was detected once. The genes are TRBV25-1 and TRBJ2-5; possibly TRBD2 for D (6 bases). In germline, CDR1 is MGHDK, CDR2 SYGVNS. This CDR3 has 14 amino acids. Deletions cut 5 bases from V and 4 bases from J, with 14 bases between. CDR3 loop: CASSRSGGTETQYF. The CDR3 DNA follows: TGTGCCAGCAGTCGCTCCGGGGGAACAGAGACCCAGTACTTC. The full variable domain, with the rest looked up from reference TRBV25-1 and TRBJ2-5, is EADIYQTPRYLVIGTGKKITLECSQTMGHDKMYWYQQDPGMELHLIHYSYGVNSTEKGDLSSESTVSRIRTEHFPLTLESARPSHTSQYLCASSRSGGTETQYFGPGTRLLVL.

Points on this clone: Relative to the germline gene, one junction end is altered; a read error may explain this. The genes are TRBV5-1 and TRBJ2-2, with TRBD2 identical over 7 bases. This CDR3 has 15 residues. The germline gives CDR1 SGHRS, CDR2 YFSETQ. The CDR3 nucleotides are TGCGCCAGCAGCTTGAGAGCTAGCGGCACCGGGGAGCTGTCTTTT. Amino acids: CASSLRASGTGELSF. Combining the CDR3 with reference TRBV5-1 and TRBJ2-2 gives the whole variable domain KAGVTQTPRYLIKTRGQQVTLSCSPISGHRSVSWYQQTPGQGLQFLFEYFSETQRNKGNFPGRFSGRQFSNSRSEMNVSTLELGDSALYLCASSLRASGTGELSFGEGSRLTVL.

The chain has TRBV7-9 and TRBJ2-3; TRBD2 aligns across 10 bases. V shed 8 bases and J 8 bases; nucleotides not matched to a gene: 13. This CDR3 spans 15 amino acids. Germline loops: CDR1 SEHNR, CDR2 FQNEAQ (reference sequence). CDR3 residues: CASGEAGGPASTQYF. The CDR3 region has the DNA TGTGCCAGCGGTGAAGCGGGGGGGCCGGCGAGTACGCAGTATTTT.

V is TRBV2 and J is TRBJ2-7; TRBD1 matches 9 bases. The V and J ends lost 8 bases and 0 bases, in that order; junction bases with no gene match: 5. The CDR3 consists of 14 residues. In germline, CDR1 is SNHLY, CDR2 FYNNEI. The CDR3 reads CASRGQGYSYEQYF. Written as DNA, the CDR3 is TGTGCCAGCCGAGGACAGGGGTACTCCTACGAGCAGTACTTC.

The chain couples TRBV25-1 to TRBJ1-2, with a tentative D call TRBD1 (6 bases). Trimming shortened V by 3 bases and J by 0 bases, and 20 bases separated the two germline ends. In germline, CDR1 is MGHDK, CDR2 SYGVNS. The CDR3 consists of 18 residues. The CDR3: CASSDSVWGGKTNYGYTF. In nucleotides, the CDR3 is TGTGCCAGCAGTGACTCTGTTTGGGGGGGCAAAACTAACTATGGCTACACCTTC.

The V call is TRBV2, the J call TRBJ1-6, with 12 positions matching TRBD1. The junction had 8 bases not matched to a gene; V was cut back by 10 bases and J by 7 bases. CDR3 length: 15 amino acids. Germline V gives CDR1 SNHLY, CDR2 FYNNEI. CDR3: CAIHRDRGRNSPLHF. The CDR3 coding sequence is TGTGCCATACACCGGGACAGGGGGCGAAATTCACCCCTCCACTTT.

This clone appeared a single time. The chain uses TRBV7-3 and TRBJ2-1, with D maybe TRBD2 (6 bases). There are 14 residues in the CDR3. Germline V lookup: CDR1 SGHTA, CDR2 FQGTGA. With 1 base removed from V and 5 bases from J, the gap between germline ends came to 9 bases. CDR3 bases: TGTGCCAGCAGCTTAAGGGGCGGGGACAATGAGCAGTTCTTC. The encoded protein is CASSLRGGDNEQFF.

This clone has just a few counts. V and J are TRBV7-9 and TRBJ2-5, with 9 nucleotides matching TRBD1. The DNA end is a closer match to TRBJ2-7, so the J assignment may be wrong. Germline CDR1 reads SEHNR; CDR2 reads FQNEAQ (reference sequence). The CDR3 is made up of 14 amino acids. The CDR3 coding sequence is TGTGCCGTCGACAGGGACAGGGAATTGTACGAGCAGTACTTC. Amino acid sequence: CAVDRDRELYEQYF.

The rearrangement links TRBV7-9 to TRBJ2-7, with 8 bases fitting TRBD1. Germline V CDR1 and CDR2: SEHNR, FQNEAQ (reference sequence). V trimming: 4 bases; J trimming: 2 bases; junction bases outside the gene matches: 4. CDR3 length: 14 residues. The chain's CDR3 is CASSSLTGAYEQYF. In DNA form, the CDR3 reads TGTGCCAGCAGCTCCTTGACAGGGGCCTACGAGCAGTACTTC.

This clone was observed a few times. The chain recombines TRBV5-4 with TRBJ1-1, with TRBD1 identical over 8 bases. V shed 4 bases, J shed 8 bases, and the junction held 10 bases outside the gene matches. From germline, CDR1 is SGHNT and CDR2 YYREEE (reference sequence). The CDR3 length is 14 residues. CDR3 residues: CASSPRGGQVEAFF. CDR3 DNA: TGTGCCAGCAGCCCTAGGGGGGGACAGGTGGAAGCTTTCTTT.

This rearrangement joins TRBV20-1 to TRBJ1-1, with unresolved D. V lost 6 bases and J lost 6, with 11 bases in between. Per the germline V gene, CDR1 is DFQATT and CDR2 is SNEGSKA (reference sequence). This CDR3 region has 11 residues. This chain's CDR3 is CSAKRRPEAFF. The CDR3, as DNA: TGCAGTGCAAAAAGGAGGCCTGAAGCTTTCTTT.

The J gene is TRBJ2-2, the V gene TRBV11-3, with TRBD1 matching 7 bases. The V gene end was trimmed by 1 base and the J gene end by 3 bases; junction bases not matched to a gene: 5. The CDR3 has 16 residues. Germline V gives CDR1 SGHNT, CDR2 YENEEA. The CDR3 nucleotides are TGTGCCAGCAGCTTAGGACAGGGTGTTTACACCGGGGAGCTGTTTTTT. It is translated as CASSLGQGVYTGELFF.

The sample holds one count of this clone. V is TRBV5-4 and J is TRBJ1-1, with a possible D match to TRBD1 (6 bases). Germline V gene data show CDR1 as SGHNT and CDR2 as YYREEE (reference sequence). This CDR3 comprises 14 residues. V gave up 2 bases and J gave up 5 bases, with 13 bases separating them. Here the CDR3 DNA reads TGTGCCAGCAGCTTCCCAGGGGAGGGGACTGAAGCTTTCTTT. It specifies CASSFPGEGTEAFF.

The gene calls are TRBV7-3 and TRBJ2-5; 9 bases map to TRBD2. The CDR3 is made up of 15 amino acids. Per germline, CDR1 SGHTA and CDR2 FQGTGA. The V segment lost 1 base and the J segment 3 bases; nucleotides outside the gene matches: 3. CDR3 DNA sequence: TGTGCCAGCAGCTTAATGGGCGGGGGGGAAGAGACCCAGTACTTC. It codes for CASSLMGGGEETQYF.

The chain couples TRBV7-2 to TRBJ1-2; TRBD1 agrees at 7 bases. The germline V gene encodes CDR1 SGHTA and CDR2 FQGNSA. CDR3 length equals 14 residues. Trimming removed 2 bases from V and 3 bases from J; junction bases left unmatched: 3. The CDR3 nucleotides are TGTGCCAGCAGCTTACCGGGACAGCACTATGGCTACACCTTC. Its protein is CASSLPGQHYGYTF.